Sequencing of this TCR beta chain was carried out in a study of cytomegalovirus exposure and HLA in healthy donors. Background on the study: The approximately 670 first-cohort repertoires and the 130 or so validation repertoires shared the same platform, a later analysis reported. Study results and limitations: Cytomegalovirus status, reportedly, was diagnosed with high specificity and sensitivity by the classifier. TCR clusters originating in the first cohort tended to co-occur in the approximately 120 validation repertoires, according to a later analysis.

Clones were sequenced by immunoSEQ multiplex PCR, and TCRdb holds only the in-frame ones, with some missing. The repertoire holds roughly 140,000 clones, with approximately 91% as singletons. J gave up 2 bases and V 0 bases, and 5 bases lay outside the gene matches. CDR3 length: 16 residues. Germline V gene data show CDR1 as SGHVS and CDR2 as FQNEAQ. Regarding this clone: What it binds is not known.

The clonotype comes from a man aged 18 to 29 in good health and CMV-seronegative. The V call is TRBV7-8, the J call TRBJ2-3, with 7 positions matching TRBD2. What was sequenced was PBMCs. The CDR3 coding sequence is TGTGCCAGCAGCTTAGCGGGCGGGAGCACCACAGATACGCAGTATTTT. This gives the protein CASSLAGGSTTDTQYF.